Each of the 21 T cell receptor beta chains below was sequenced from the same sample in a study of T cell responses to AZD1222 COVID-19 vaccine (dated by TCRdb to about 2021). The time point label here, explained by the study, means: baseline before first vaccination. The library was obtained by the immunoSEQ multiplex PCR assay. This immuneACCESS table, as held by TCRdb, lists in-frame sequences with V and J called but not all clones. Of the missing ones, under half trace to an unresolved V gene in checked studies; the others have no known cause. The sample table holds approximately 110,000 clones, of which roughly 88% were seen once. The ten largest clones take up less than 6% of the sample. The material sequenced was peripheral blood, taken on day 0 of AZD1222 vaccination. These TCRs come from an adult in good health.

The chain joins TRBV6-5 to TRBJ2-5, with 9 positions matching TRBD1. Germline V gives CDR1 MNHEY, CDR2 SVGAGI. The CDR3 has 14 residues. The V segment lost 5 bases and the J segment 5 bases; nucleotides outside the gene matches: 6. The CDR3 protein is CASSKGQGRETQYF. The CDR3 nucleotides are TGTGCCAGCAGTAAGGGACAGGGACGGGAGACCCAGTACTTC.

This clone was recorded a few times. This chain joins TRBV18 and TRBJ1-4; D perhaps matches TRBD1 (5 bases). Germline lookup yields CDR1 KGHSH and CDR2 LQKENI. The CDR3 has 17 amino acids. Deletions cut 3 bases from V and 1 base from J, with 15 bases between. CDR3 nucleotides: TGTGCCAGCTCACCCCAGAACAACAGGTTAACTAATGAAAAACTGTTTTTT. Translated, it gives CASSPQNNRLTNEKLFF.

The chain joins TRBV5-6 to TRBJ1-2; TRBD1 agrees at 8 bases. With 4 bases clipped from V and 7 bases from J, the junction kept 9 bases outside the gene matches. Germline V lookup: CDR1 SGHDT, CDR2 YYEEEE. The CDR3 consists of 14 residues. CDR3 DNA: TGTGCCAGCAGCCACGCCAGGACAGGGAGTGGCTACACCTTC. As protein: CASSHARTGSGYTF.

The chain uses TRBV7-2 and TRBJ1-2; D not certain. The CDR3 sequence is 14 residues long. Germline loops: CDR1 SGHTA, CDR2 FQGNSA. V was trimmed by 3 bases and J by 3 bases, leaving 11 bases between them. The CDR3: CASSFPGRDYGYTF. For the CDR3, the DNA is TGTGCCAGCAGCTTTCCGGGTAGGGACTATGGCTACACCTTC.

This chain joins TRBV11-2 and TRBJ2-2; D possibly uses TRBD1 or TRBD2 (5 bases each). V lost 8 bases to trimming and J lost 6 bases, with 16 bases between them. Germline values: CDR1 SGHAT, CDR2 FQNNGV. There are 14 residues in the CDR3. This CDR3 is CASQNIRGSGELFF. Here the CDR3 DNA reads TGTGCCAGCCAGAATATACGGGGCTCCGGGGAGCTGTTTTTT.

The chain joins TRBV18 to TRBJ1-2; possible D gene TRBD1, 6 bases. CDR3 length equals 14 residues. Trimming stripped 3 bases from V and 8 bases from J, with 16 bases between. Germline assignment: CDR1 KGHSH and CDR2 LQKENI. This chain's CDR3 is CASSPGAQDGGYTF. The CDR3 nucleotides read TGTGCCAGCTCACCGGGGGCACAGGATGGCGGCTACACCTTC. The whole variable domain, remainder taken from reference TRBV18 and TRBJ1-2, is NAGVMQNPRHLVRRRGQEARLRCSPMKGHSHVYWYRQLPEEGLKFMVYLQKENIIDESGMPKERFSAEFPKEGPSILRIQQVVRGDSAAYFCASSPGAQDGGYTFGSGTRLTVV.

The rearrangement uses TRBV4-2 and TRBJ2-5; the match to TRBD2 covers 9 bases. Looked up from germline, CDR1 is LGHNA and CDR2 is YNFKEQ. This CDR3 is 15 amino acids long. J was trimmed by 2 bases and V by 1 base; bases with no gene match: 2. CDR3 in amino acids: CASSQVAGGQETQYF. The CDR3 DNA is TGTGCCAGCAGCCAAGTGGCGGGGGGGCAAGAGACCCAGTACTTC.

The rearrangement links TRBV9 to TRBJ2-2; the D call may be TRBD1 or TRBD2 (6 bases each). The CDR3 spans 16 residues. V lost 4 bases and J 1 base, leaving 14 bases between the germline ends. Germline CDR1 reads SGDLS; CDR2 reads YYNGEE. CDR3 in amino acids: CASSPRGDLNTGELFF. In nucleotides, the CDR3 is TGTGCCAGCAGCCCAAGGGGGGACCTGAACACCGGGGAGCTGTTTTTT.

This clone has a single count. The V gene is TRBV3-1 (or the pseudogene TRBV3-2), the J gene TRBJ2-4; no firm D call. The V end lost 5 bases, the J end lost 5 bases, and 7 bases lay between the germline ends. Germline lookup yields CDR1 LGHDT and CDR2 YNNKEL (reference sequence). The CDR3 length is 12 residues. The CDR3 region has the DNA TGTGCCAGCAGCACTACCGAAAACATTCAGTACTTC. Translated: CASSTTENIQYF.

V is TRBV5-6 and J is TRBJ2-3; D possibly corresponds to TRBD2 (6 bases). Germline V gives CDR1 SGHDT, CDR2 YYEEEE. CDR3 length equals 14 residues. The ends were cut back, 3 bases at V and 3 bases at J, with 11 bases in the middle. In nucleotides, the CDR3 is TGTGCCAGCAGCTGGGGTGGAGGGACAGATACGCAGTATTTT. Its translation is CASSWGGGTDTQYF.

The chain carries TRBV6-1 and TRBJ2-3; D might be TRBD1 (6 bases). From germline, CDR1 is MNHNS and CDR2 SASEGT. This CDR3 is 15 amino acids long. Trimming removed 1 base at V and 2 bases at J, with 10 bases between. CDR3 protein: CASSEVMGATDTQYF. CDR3 sequence (DNA): TGTGCCAGCAGTGAAGTAATGGGGGCCACAGATACGCAGTATTTT.

This rearrangement joins TRBV4-2 to TRBJ1-1; maybe TRBD1 (6 bases). This CDR3 is built from 12 residues. Germline CDR1 and CDR2: LGHNA and YNFKEQ. Trimming cost V 1 base and J 8 bases, with 8 bases left between them. The CDR3 protein is CASSQAGTEAFF. The CDR3 bases are TGTGCCAGCAGCCAAGCCGGGACAGAAGCTTTCTTT.

The CDR3 nucleotides read TGTGCCAGCAGCTTAGGGCTAGGGAAAGCTTTCTTT. Protein sequence: CASSLGLGKAFF. The chain employs TRBV11-2 and TRBJ1-1; D is unclear. Between the trimmed V and J ends, which lost 1 base and 9 bases, there was a span of 9 bases. CDR1 is SGHAT, CDR2 FQNNGV, per germline. This CDR3 has 12 residues. The full variable domain, completed using reference TRBV11-2 and TRBJ1-1, is EAGVAQSPRYKIIEKRQSVAFWCNPISGHATLYWYQQILGQGPKLLIQFQNNGVVDDSQLPKDRFSAERLKGVDSTLKIQPAKLEDSAVYLCASSLGLGKAFFGQGTRLTVV.

This clone has only one observation. V is TRBV3-1 (or the pseudogene TRBV3-2) and J is TRBJ1-3; the D is unclear. V gave up 8 bases and J gave up 6 bases, with 14 bases separating them. The V gene's germline CDR1 is LGHDT and CDR2 YNNKEL (reference sequence). The CDR3 length is 13 residues. The CDR3 region has the DNA TGTGCCAGCCTATCAAACCCAGAAAACACCATATATTTT. Translating it yields CASLSNPENTIYF.

The rearrangement joins TRBV15 to TRBJ2-2; perhaps TRBD1 as D (5 bases). The CDR3 is 14 residues long. Germline CDR1 LNHNV, CDR2 YYDKDF (reference sequence). V lost 2 bases, J lost 6 bases, and 10 bases lay in between. The chain's CDR3 is CATSRIQGAGELFF. The CDR3 DNA reads as TGTGCCACCAGCAGAATTCAGGGCGCCGGGGAGCTGTTTTTT.

This chain uses TRBV28 with TRBJ1-5; D remains unclear. V lost 6 bases and J lost 5, with 8 bases in between. The V gene's germline CDR1 is MDHEN and CDR2 SYDVKM. The CDR3 contains 12 residues. The CDR3 here is CASRSEYQPQHF. CDR3 sequence (DNA): TGTGCCAGCAGGTCGGAATATCAGCCCCAGCATTTT.

This chain connects TRBV5-1 to TRBJ2-3; 7 bases align to TRBD1. The germline gives CDR1 SGHRS, CDR2 YFSETQ. The CDR3 is made up of 16 amino acids. V shed 7 bases and J 2 bases; nucleotides not matched to a gene: 13. CDR3 sequence reads: CASRPSTGALTDTQYF. CDR3 bases: TGCGCCAGCCGTCCGAGTACAGGGGCCCTCACAGATACGCAGTATTTT. Using reference TRBV5-1 and TRBJ2-3 for the parts outside the CDR3, the full variable domain is KAGVTQTPRYLIKTRGQQVTLSCSPISGHRSVSWYQQTPGQGLQFLFEYFSETQRNKGNFPGRFSGRQFSNSRSEMNVSTLELGDSALYLCASRPSTGALTDTQYFGPGTRLTVL.

V and J are TRBV10-3 and TRBJ1-6, with TRBD1 as a possible D gene (5 bases). Germline assignment: CDR1 ENHRY and CDR2 SYGVKD. The germline V and J ends were trimmed by 1 base and 7 bases, with 11 bases remaining between them. CDR3 length: 15 residues. The CDR3 here is CAISEFGGENSPLHF. CDR3 in DNA: TGTGCCATCAGTGAGTTTGGGGGTGAGAATTCACCCCTCCACTTT.

This clone was observed a handful of times. V and J are TRBV5-6 and TRBJ2-5, with 10 bases fitting TRBD1. This CDR3 is built from 14 residues. Germline loops: CDR1 SGHDT, CDR2 YYEEEE. Trimming cost V 7 bases and J 5 bases; bases outside gene matches: 8. CDR3 sequence: CASYSTGGSETQYF. The CDR3 bases are TGTGCCAGCTACTCGACAGGGGGCTCGGAGACCCAGTACTTC.

This chain connects TRBV28 to TRBJ2-7; TRBD2 aligns across 11 bases. Looked up from germline, CDR1 is MDHEN and CDR2 is SYDVKM. Unmatched junction bases numbered 8, after V lost 3 bases and J lost 4 bases. This CDR3 is 16 amino acids long. CDR3 in DNA: TGTGCCAGCAGTTTGGGGGCTAGCGGGGGGTCTTACGAGCAGTACTTC. This sequence encodes CASSLGASGGSYEQYF.

The CDR3 loop is CASSPRTGVVTEAFF. CDR3 in DNA: TGTGCCAGCAGCCCCCGGACAGGGGTAGTCACTGAAGCTTTCTTT. The chain combines TRBV9 with TRBJ1-1; 9 bases are shared with TRBD1. V was clipped by 4 bases and J by 4 bases; unmatched bases: 8. This CDR3 is built from 15 residues. Germline CDR1 and CDR2: SGDLS and YYNGEE.